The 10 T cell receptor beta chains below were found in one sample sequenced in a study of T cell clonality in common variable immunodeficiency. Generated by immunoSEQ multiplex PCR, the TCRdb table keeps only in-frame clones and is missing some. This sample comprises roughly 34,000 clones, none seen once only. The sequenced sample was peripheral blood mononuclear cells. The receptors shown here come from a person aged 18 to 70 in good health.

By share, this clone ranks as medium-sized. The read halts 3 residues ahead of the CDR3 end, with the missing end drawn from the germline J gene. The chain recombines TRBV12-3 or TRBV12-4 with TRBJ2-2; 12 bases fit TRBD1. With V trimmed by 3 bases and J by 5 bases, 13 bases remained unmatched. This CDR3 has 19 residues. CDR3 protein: CASSFSGTGGAGGTGELFF. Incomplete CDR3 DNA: TGTGCCAGCAGTTTTAGCGGGACAGGGGGCGCTGGGGGTACCGGGGAG.

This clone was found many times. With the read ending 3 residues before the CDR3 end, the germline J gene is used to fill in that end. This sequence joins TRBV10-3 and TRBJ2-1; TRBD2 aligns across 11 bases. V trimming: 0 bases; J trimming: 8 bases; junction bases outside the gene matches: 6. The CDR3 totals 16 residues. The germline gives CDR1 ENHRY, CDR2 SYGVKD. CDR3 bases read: TGTGCCATCAGTGAGTCTGGTAGCGGGAGGGCCCATGAG. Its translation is CAISESGSGRAHE. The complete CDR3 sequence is CAISESGSGRAHEQFF.

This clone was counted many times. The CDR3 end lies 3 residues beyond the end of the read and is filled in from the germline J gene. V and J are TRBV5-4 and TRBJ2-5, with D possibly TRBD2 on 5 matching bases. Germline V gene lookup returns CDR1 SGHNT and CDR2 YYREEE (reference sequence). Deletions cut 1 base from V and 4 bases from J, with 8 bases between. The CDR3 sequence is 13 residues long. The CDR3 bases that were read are TGTGCCAGCAGCTTGCGGGGAATAGAGACC. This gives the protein CASSLRGIET. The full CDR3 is CASSLRGIETQYF.

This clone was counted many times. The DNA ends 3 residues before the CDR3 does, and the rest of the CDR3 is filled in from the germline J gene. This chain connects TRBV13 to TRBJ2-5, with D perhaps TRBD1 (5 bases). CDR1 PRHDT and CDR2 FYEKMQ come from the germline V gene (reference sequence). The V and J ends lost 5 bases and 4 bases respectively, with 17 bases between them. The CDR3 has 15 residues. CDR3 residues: CASSLRQMNPETQYF. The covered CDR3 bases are TGTGCCAGCAGCCTAAGACAGATGAATCCAGAGACC.

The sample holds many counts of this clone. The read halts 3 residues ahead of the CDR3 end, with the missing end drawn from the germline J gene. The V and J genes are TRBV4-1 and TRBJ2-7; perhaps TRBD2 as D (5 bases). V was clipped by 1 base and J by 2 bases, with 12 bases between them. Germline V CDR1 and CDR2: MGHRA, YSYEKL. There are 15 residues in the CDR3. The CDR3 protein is CASSQASHTTYEQYF. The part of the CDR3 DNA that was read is TGCGCCAGCAGCCAAGCTAGCCACACTACCTACGAG.

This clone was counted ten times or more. Incomplete CDR3 DNA: TGTGCCAGCAGCTTGGTCGGAGAGGGGGAGACC. Protein: CASSLVGEGET. The CDR3 in full is CASSLVGEGETQYF. This rearrangement joins TRBV5-4 to TRBJ2-5, with D perhaps assigned TRBD1 or TRBD2 (5 bases each). The read falls 3 residues short of the CDR3 end, and the missing part is taken from the germline J gene. This CDR3 contains 14 residues. Germline V gene data show CDR1 as SGHNT and CDR2 as YYREEE (reference sequence). The germline V and J ends were trimmed by 0 bases and 5 bases, with 11 bases remaining between them. Filled out from reference TRBV5-4 and TRBJ2-5, the complete variable domain reads ETGVTQSPTHLIKTRGQQVTLRCSSQSGHNTVSWYQQALGQGPQFIFQYYREEENGRGNFPPRFSGLQFPNYSSELNVNALELDDSALYLCASSLVGEGETQYFGPGTRLLVL.

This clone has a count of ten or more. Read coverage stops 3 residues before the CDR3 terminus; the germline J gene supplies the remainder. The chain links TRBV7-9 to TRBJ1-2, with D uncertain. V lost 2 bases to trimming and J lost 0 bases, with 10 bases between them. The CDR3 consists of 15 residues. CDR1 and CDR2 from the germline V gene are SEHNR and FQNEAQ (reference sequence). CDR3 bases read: TGTGCCAGCAGCTTAAACCCGGTCGCTAACTATGGC. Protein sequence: CASSLNPVANYG. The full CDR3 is CASSLNPVANYGYTF.

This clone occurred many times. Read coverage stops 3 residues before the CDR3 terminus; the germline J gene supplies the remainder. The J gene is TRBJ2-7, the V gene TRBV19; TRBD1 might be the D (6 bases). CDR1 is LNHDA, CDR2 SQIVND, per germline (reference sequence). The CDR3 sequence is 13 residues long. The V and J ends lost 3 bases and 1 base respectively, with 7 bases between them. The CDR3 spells CASSIGQSYEQYF. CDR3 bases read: TGTGCCAGTAGTATTGGACAGTCCTACGAG.

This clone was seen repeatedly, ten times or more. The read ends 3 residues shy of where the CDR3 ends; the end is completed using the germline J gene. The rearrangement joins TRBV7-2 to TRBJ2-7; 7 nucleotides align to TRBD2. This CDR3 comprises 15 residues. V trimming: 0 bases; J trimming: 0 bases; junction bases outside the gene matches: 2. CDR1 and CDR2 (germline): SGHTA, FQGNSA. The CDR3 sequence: CASSLAGTTSYEQYF. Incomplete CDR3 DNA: TGTGCCAGCAGCTTAGCCGGGACTACCTCCTACGAG.

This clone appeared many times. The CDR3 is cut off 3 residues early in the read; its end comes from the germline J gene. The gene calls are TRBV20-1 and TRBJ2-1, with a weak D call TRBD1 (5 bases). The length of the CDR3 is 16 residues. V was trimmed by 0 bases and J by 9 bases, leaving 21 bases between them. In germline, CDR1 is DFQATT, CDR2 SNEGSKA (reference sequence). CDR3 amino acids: CSARDMGLVAGVEQFF. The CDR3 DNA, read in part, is TGCAGTGCTAGAGATATGGGGCTAGTCGCCGGAGTTGAG.